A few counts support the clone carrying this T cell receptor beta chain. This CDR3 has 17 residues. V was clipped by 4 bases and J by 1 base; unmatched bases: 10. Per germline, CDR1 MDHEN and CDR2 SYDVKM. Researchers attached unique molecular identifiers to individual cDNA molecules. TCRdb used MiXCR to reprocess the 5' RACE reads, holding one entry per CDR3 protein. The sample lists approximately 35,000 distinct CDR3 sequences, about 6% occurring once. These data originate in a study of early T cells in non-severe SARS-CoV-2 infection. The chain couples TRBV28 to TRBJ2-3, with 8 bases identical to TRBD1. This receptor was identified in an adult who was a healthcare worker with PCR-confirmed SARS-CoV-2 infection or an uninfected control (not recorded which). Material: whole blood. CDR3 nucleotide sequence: TGTGCCAGCAGTTCTAGGACAGGGCGACTTGGCACAGATACGCAGTATTTT. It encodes CASSSRTGRLGTDTQYF. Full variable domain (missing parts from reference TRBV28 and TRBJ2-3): DVKVTQSSRYLVKRTGEKVFLECVQDMDHENMFWYRQDPGLGLRLIYFSYDVKMKEKGDIPEGYSVSREKKERFSLILESASTNQTSMYLCASSSRTGRLGTDTQYFGPGTRLTVL.